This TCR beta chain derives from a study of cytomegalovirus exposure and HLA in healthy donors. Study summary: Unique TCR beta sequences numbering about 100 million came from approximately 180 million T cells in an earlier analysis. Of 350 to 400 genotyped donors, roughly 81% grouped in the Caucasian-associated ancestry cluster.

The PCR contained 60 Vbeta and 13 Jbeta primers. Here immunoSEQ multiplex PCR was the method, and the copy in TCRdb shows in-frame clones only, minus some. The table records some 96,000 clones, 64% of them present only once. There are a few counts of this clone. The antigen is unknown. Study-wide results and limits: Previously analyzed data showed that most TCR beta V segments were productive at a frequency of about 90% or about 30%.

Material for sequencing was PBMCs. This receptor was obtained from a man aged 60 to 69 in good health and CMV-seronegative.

The CDR3 bases are TGTGCCAGCAGCTCCCGGGCGGGAGGGCCTGAAGAGCAGTACTTC. It encodes CASSSRAGGPEEQYF. V and J are TRBV7-2 and TRBJ2-7; 9 nucleotides line up with TRBD2. CDR1 and CDR2 (germline): SGHTA, FQGNSA. V shed 4 bases and J 7 bases; nucleotides not matched to a gene: 11. This CDR3 has 15 residues.